A single sample is the source of the 32 T cell receptor beta chains below, sequenced in a study of CD8 T cells in ankylosing spondylitis. TCRdb ran MiXCR on the 5' RACE reads and lists one entry per CDR3 protein. The sample yields around 99,000 distinct CDR3 sequences, 7.5% to 9% seen once. The material sequenced was blood, either unsorted or a sorted T cell fraction (not recorded which). The receptors were sampled from a male donor with ankylosing spondylitis or in good health (not recorded which).

This clonotype turned up a few times. The J gene is TRBJ2-3, the V gene TRBV3-1, with 7 bases that match TRBD2. The germline V gene encodes CDR1 LGHDT and CDR2 YNNKEL (reference sequence). This CDR3 region has 15 residues. V lost 3 bases, J lost 2 bases, and 5 bases stayed unmatched. The DNA of the CDR3 is TGTGCCAGCAGCCAGACCGGGACTAACACAGATACGCAGTATTTT. Protein sequence: CASSQTGTNTDTQYF.

In this sample, this clonotype turned up many times. V usage is TRBV4-2 and J usage is TRBJ2-7; 8 nucleotides match TRBD1. CDR1 and CDR2 (germline): LGHNA, YNFKEQ. This CDR3 has 15 amino acids. V was clipped by 2 bases and J by 2 bases; unmatched bases: 5. Here the CDR3 DNA reads TGTGCCAGCAGCCAACTCGGACAGGGCCCCTACGAGCAGTACTTC. Translated: CASSQLGQGPYEQYF.

This clonotype was seen repeatedly, ten times or more. The chain is built from TRBV7-9 and TRBJ2-1, with D possibly TRBD2 on 6 matching bases. The germline V gene has CDR1 SEHNR and CDR2 FQNEAQ (reference sequence). The length of the CDR3 is 14 residues. V shed 4 bases and J shed 3 bases, with 10 bases lying between them. For the CDR3, the DNA is TGTGCCAGCAGCTCGGTAGCGGTCTACAATGAGCAGTTCTTC. Translating gives CASSSVAVYNEQFF.

This clonotype was counted at least ten times. The rearrangement links TRBV28 to TRBJ1-4; TRBD1 is a possible D gene (6 bases). V was shortened by 2 bases and J by 4 bases, with 23 bases between the two germline ends. The CDR3 has 19 residues. Per germline, CDR1 MDHEN and CDR2 SYDVKM. The CDR3 loop is CASSLNVGGAGVGNEKLFF. Here the CDR3 DNA reads TGTGCCAGCAGTTTAAATGTTGGGGGCGCCGGGGTCGGTAATGAAAAACTGTTTTTT.

This clonotype was recorded many times. V and J are TRBV6-2 or TRBV6-3 and TRBJ2-7; 8 bases line up with TRBD1. The J segment lost 2 bases and the V segment lost 5 bases, leaving 8 bases of the junction unmatched. Germline V gene sequence: CDR1 MNHEY, CDR2 SVGEGT. The CDR3 has 15 amino acids. The CDR3 sequence: CASSPAGTGPYEQYF. The DNA for the CDR3 is TGTGCCAGCAGTCCGGCCGGGACAGGACCCTACGAGCAGTACTTC.

The chain links TRBV29-1 to TRBJ2-5, with 12 bases lining up with TRBD2. With V trimmed by 0 bases and J by 2 bases, 4 bases remained unmatched. Germline CDR1 is SQVTM and CDR2 is ANQGSEA. This CDR3 has 16 amino acids. This chain's CDR3 is CSVEDLGLAGQETQYF. CDR3 nucleotide sequence: TGCAGCGTTGAAGATTTAGGACTAGCGGGGCAAGAGACCCAGTACTTC.

This clonotype came up many times. CDR3 in DNA: TGTGCCTGCCACGCGGGCGCTGAAGCTTTCTTT. Translating gives CACHAGAEAFF. This chain joins TRBV30 and TRBJ1-1; D call uncertain. The CDR3 consists of 11 residues. Germline CDR1 GTSNPN, CDR2 SVGIG (reference sequence). Deletions cut 6 bases from V and 6 bases from J, with 11 bases between.

This clonotype came up many times. CDR3 DNA: TGCGCCAGCAGCCAAACTAGCGGGGGGGGATTCCTTCTGTTCTTC. Its protein is CASSQTSGGGFLLFF. The chain is built from TRBV4-1 and TRBJ2-1, with 13 bases matching TRBD2. After removal of 2 bases from V and 15 bases from J, the junction contained 10 bases not matched to a gene. CDR1 is MGHRA and CDR2 is YSYEKL in the germline V gene. This CDR3 comprises 15 residues.

This clonotype was counted many times. The genes are TRBV14 and TRBJ2-5; a weak D match, TRBD1 (6 bases). This CDR3 comprises 16 residues. The germline V gene encodes CDR1 SGHDN and CDR2 FVKESK. The V gene lost 6 bases and the J gene lost 1 base, with 18 bases spanning the gap. In DNA form, the CDR3 reads TGTGCCAGCAGTTTAGGACAGCCCAAACTCCAAGAGACCCAGTACTTC. Encoded protein: CASSLGQPKLQETQYF.

This clonotype was observed a few times. V is TRBV3-1 and J is TRBJ2-3; D not certain. The V end lost 0 bases, the J end lost 0 bases, and 13 bases lay between the germline ends. This CDR3 is built from 17 residues. The V gene's germline CDR1 is LGHDT and CDR2 YNNKEL (reference sequence). CDR3 sequence: CASSQDPTAYSTDTQYF. As DNA, the CDR3 is TGTGCCAGCAGCCAAGACCCCACAGCTTATAGCACAGATACGCAGTATTTT.

This clonotype was observed many times. The chain uses TRBV7-9 and TRBJ2-3, with D tentatively TRBD2 (5 bases). This CDR3 has 15 residues. Per the germline V gene, CDR1 is SEHNR and CDR2 is FQNEAQ (reference sequence). Trimming took off 7 bases at V and 2 bases at J, with 16 bases between the two ends. The CDR3 here is CASTFARGNTDTQYF. The CDR3 nucleotides read TGTGCCAGCACCTTCGCGAGAGGGAACACAGATACGCAGTATTTT.

This clonotype was observed many times. The chain uses TRBV7-3 and TRBJ2-2, with D tentatively TRBD1 (5 bases). Trimming cost V 3 bases and J 4 bases, with 6 bases left between them. The CDR3 extends over 13 amino acids. The V gene's germline CDR1 is SGHTA and CDR2 FQGTGA. The DNA for the CDR3 is TGTGCCAGCAGCTTTACAGGCACCGGGGAGCTGTTTTTT. Amino acid sequence: CASSFTGTGELFF.

This clonotype was recorded many times. The chain uses TRBV29-1 and TRBJ2-1; D call uncertain. V was trimmed by 3 bases and J by 6 bases, leaving 9 bases between them. Germline V gene data show CDR1 as SQVTM and CDR2 as ANQGSEA. The CDR3 has 12 residues. The CDR3 protein is CSVESRFNEQFF. The CDR3 region has the DNA TGCAGCGTTGAGTCCCGTTTCAATGAGCAGTTCTTC.

Ten or more counts support this clonotype. The J gene is TRBJ2-2, the V gene TRBV7-1; TRBD1 matches 9 bases. TRBV7-1 is identified as an open reading frame with a role that is uncertain. There are 16 residues in the CDR3. Unmatched junction bases numbered 2, after V lost 3 bases and J lost 0 bases. The CDR3 loop is CASSSRTGANTGELFF. CDR3 nucleotide sequence: TGTGCCAGCAGCTCCAGGACAGGGGCGAACACCGGGGAGCTGTTTTTT.

The chain links TRBV20-1 to TRBJ2-7, with D perhaps given as TRBD1 or TRBD2 (5 bases each). Trimming took off 5 bases at V and 0 bases at J, with 17 bases between the two ends. The CDR3 is 15 amino acids. The V gene's germline CDR1 is DFQATT and CDR2 SNEGSKA (reference sequence). CDR3 sequence reads: CSAQSGTRSSYEQYF. The CDR3 bases are TGCAGTGCTCAATCCGGGACGAGAAGCTCCTACGAGCAGTACTTC.

This clonotype was seen ten or more times. This chain joins TRBV5-1 and TRBJ1-3, with D unresolved. From germline, CDR1 is SGHRS and CDR2 YFSETQ. Between the trimmed V and J ends, which lost 0 bases and 2 bases, there was a span of 18 bases. The CDR3 is 18 residues long. The CDR3 protein is CASSLEISAASTGNTIYF. The DNA for the CDR3 is TGCGCCAGCAGCTTGGAGATTTCGGCAGCGTCAACTGGAAACACCATATATTTT.

In this sample, this clonotype turned up a few times. V is TRBV29-1 and J is TRBJ1-1, with D maybe TRBD1 (6 bases). V was shortened by 5 bases and J by 4 bases, with 14 bases between the two germline ends. The CDR3 contains 13 residues. Germline V CDR1 and CDR2: SQVTM, ANQGSEA. The CDR3 spells CSVHRVGPTEAFF. The CDR3, as DNA: TGCAGCGTTCACAGGGTTGGCCCCACTGAAGCTTTCTTT.

This clonotype was seen ten or more times. The chain carries TRBV6-6 and TRBJ2-7; no clear D gene. CDR1 and CDR2 from the germline V gene are MNHNY and SVGAGI (reference sequence). This CDR3 is 13 amino acids long. V lost 5 bases, J lost 4 bases, and 12 bases lay in between. As DNA, the CDR3 is TGTGCCAGCAGTCTTTCTGTGGCGTACGAGCAGTACTTC. Protein product: CASSLSVAYEQYF.

In this sample, this clonotype turned up many times. The chain combines TRBV20-1 with TRBJ2-5; tentative D call: TRBD2 (5 bases). The CDR3 spans 14 residues. Germline V gives CDR1 DFQATT, CDR2 SNEGSKA (reference sequence). The V end was cut by 0 bases, the J end by 6 bases, with 14 bases between. This chain's CDR3 is CSARDFQRGKTQYF. The CDR3 nucleotides are TGCAGTGCTAGAGATTTCCAACGGGGAAAGACCCAGTACTTC.

This clonotype occurred many times. The chain has TRBV20-1 and TRBJ2-1; 8 bases fit TRBD2. The CDR3 is 15 amino acids. The V segment lost 5 bases and the J segment 4 bases; nucleotides outside the gene matches: 10. Looked up from germline, CDR1 is DFQATT and CDR2 is SNEGSKA (reference sequence). DNA of the CDR3: TGCAGTGCTCCTGGCAGGTCGGGGGGGTACAATGAGCAGTTCTTC. This encodes CSAPGRSGGYNEQFF.

This clonotype appeared many times. V and J are TRBV12-3 or TRBV12-4 and TRBJ2-5, with 9 bases lining up with TRBD2. CDR3 length: 13 residues. V gave up 6 bases and J gave up 4 bases; unmatched junction bases: 3. The CDR3 DNA is TGTGCCAGCAGAGCTAGCGGGGTAGAGACCCAGTACTTC. Protein product: CASRASGVETQYF.

This clonotype has ten or more counts. The V and J genes are TRBV11-1 and TRBJ2-4, with TRBD1 identical over 8 bases. CDR1 and CDR2 (germline): SGHAT, FQDESV (reference sequence). V gave up 3 bases and J gave up 0 bases; unmatched junction bases: 4. The CDR3 length is 16 residues. CDR3 in amino acids: CASSLGQALAKNIQYF. CDR3 coding DNA: TGTGCCAGCAGCTTGGGACAGGCACTAGCCAAAAACATTCAGTACTTC.

With respect to this clonotype: A single base separates this from a much larger clone, so it may be a read error. This chain connects TRBV3-1 to TRBJ1-1, with no clear D. This CDR3 contains 12 residues. The germline V gene encodes CDR1 LGHDT and CDR2 YNNKEL (reference sequence). DNA of the CDR3: TGTGCCAGCAGCTCGCCGGTCACTGCAGCTTTCTTT. It is translated as CASSSPVTAAFF.

The rearrangement joins TRBV7-2 to TRBJ1-6; D unclear. This CDR3 has 14 amino acids. CDR1 SGHTA and CDR2 FQGNSA come from the germline V gene. The V gene lost 1 base and the J gene lost 7 bases, with 8 bases spanning the gap. The chain's CDR3 is CASSLDSRNSPLHF. CDR3 DNA: TGTGCCAGCAGCTTAGACAGCCGCAATTCACCCCTCCACTTT. Based on the CDR3 plus reference TRBV7-2 and TRBJ1-6, the full variable domain is GAGVSQSPSNKVTEKGKDVELRCDPISGHTALYWYRQSLGQGLEFLIYFQGNSAPDKSGLPSDRFSAERTGGSVSTLTIQRTQQEDSAVYLCASSLDSRNSPLHFGNGTRLTVT.

This clonotype was detected only a few times. This chain uses TRBV3-1 with TRBJ1-2, with 7 bases fitting TRBD1. The length of the CDR3 is 15 residues. The V and J ends lost 5 bases and 5 bases, in that order; junction bases with no gene match: 11. Looked up from germline, CDR1 is LGHDT and CDR2 is YNNKEL (reference sequence). This CDR3 is CASSSEGDSVYGYTF. Written as DNA, the CDR3 is TGTGCCAGCAGCTCCGAGGGGGACAGCGTTTATGGCTACACCTTC.

Comments on this clonotype: The junction departs from the called germline gene at one end, perhaps through a read error. The CDR3 coding sequence is TGCGCCAGCAGGTTGGCACGTGAGCAGCTCTTC. Its protein is CASRLAREQLF. The J gene is TRBJ2-1, the V gene TRBV5-1; D unresolved. Looked up from germline, CDR1 is SGHRS and CDR2 is YFSETQ. This CDR3 spans 11 amino acids. The complete variable domain, with remaining parts taken from reference TRBV5-1 and TRBJ2-1, reads KAGVTQTPRYLIKTRGQQVTLSCSPISGHRSVSWYQQTPGQGLQFLFEYFSETQRNKGNFPGRFSGRQFSNSRSEMNVSTLELGDSALYLCASRLAREQLFGPGTRLTVL.

This clonotype was seen many times. The chain uses TRBV5-1 and TRBJ2-7; D perhaps matches TRBD2 (6 bases). This CDR3 region has 13 residues. CDR1 is SGHRS and CDR2 is YFSETQ in the germline V gene. V was pared by 2 bases and J by 2 bases, with 8 bases between. The CDR3 loop reads CASSFGGTYEQYF. The CDR3 DNA is TGCGCCAGCAGCTTTGGAGGGACCTACGAGCAGTACTTC.

In its sample, this clonotype was seen a few times. V is TRBV5-4 and J is TRBJ2-2; 9 nucleotides match TRBD2. V was clipped by 2 bases and J by 2 bases; unmatched bases: 4. CDR3 length: 16 amino acids. CDR1 and CDR2 (germline): SGHNT, YYREEE (reference sequence). CDR3 sequence (DNA): TGTGCCAGCAGCTTTCAGCGGGGGGCAAACACCGGGGAGCTGTTTTTT. This sequence encodes CASSFQRGANTGELFF.

This clonotype was seen repeatedly, ten times or more. The gene calls are TRBV24-1 and TRBJ1-2, with D possibly matching TRBD1 (5 bases). The CDR3 sequence is 16 residues long. Trimming shortened V by 3 bases and J by 8 bases, and 21 bases separated the two germline ends. The V gene's germline CDR1 is KGHDR and CDR2 SFDVKD. CDR3 region: CATSDPNLGTAKGYTF. DNA for the CDR3: TGTGCCACCAGTGATCCCAATTTAGGGACGGCGAAAGGCTACACCTTC.

This clonotype was seen repeatedly, ten times or more. The chain combines TRBV6-2 or TRBV6-3 with TRBJ2-1; 8 nucleotides align to TRBD2. Germline lookup yields CDR1 MNHEY and CDR2 SVGEGT. The length of the CDR3 is 14 residues. V lost 5 bases, J lost 12 bases, and 12 bases stayed unmatched. This CDR3 is CASSPSGGSGRQFF. As DNA, the CDR3 is TGTGCCAGCAGTCCCAGCGGGGGCTCAGGGAGGCAGTTCTTC.

In this sample, this clonotype turned up many times. The chain has TRBV6-5 and TRBJ2-7, with TRBD1 matching over 7 bases. The CDR3 has 11 residues. Trimming at V came to 8 bases and at J to 6 bases, leaving 4 bases not matched to a gene. Germline CDR1 MNHEY, CDR2 SVGAGI. In DNA form, the CDR3 reads TGTGCCAGCGGGGACAGTTTCGAGCAGTACTTC. It encodes CASGDSFEQYF.

This clonotype occurred many times. The chain couples TRBV20-1 to TRBJ2-7; D uncertain. This CDR3 contains 9 residues. V gave up 5 bases and J gave up 10 bases, with 9 bases separating them. Germline CDR1 DFQATT, CDR2 SNEGSKA (reference sequence). The CDR3 protein is CSAAPDQYF. CDR3 nucleotide sequence: TGCAGTGCTGCCCCCGACCAGTACTTC.